A selection of T cell receptor beta chains follows, all from one sample in a study of blood T cell repertoires in COVID-19. Generated by immunoSEQ multiplex PCR, the TCRdb table keeps only in-frame clones and is missing some. The table has 190,000 or so clones, about 86% seen once; the top ten hold roughly 2.8%. The sequencing input was peripheral blood. These receptors were collected from a middle-aged man with active or convalescent COVID-19. Each CDR3 is given with its conserved first and last residue. The D gene is left open where the match is weak. Size values are once, few and many counts, or a class for expanded clones, and some rows have none.

d_gene	v_gene	abundance	j_gene	CDR3aa	CDR3nt
.	TRBV6-2/TRBV6-3	once	TRBJ1-5	CASSYLTELGGRNQPQHF	TGTGCCAGCAGTTACCTGACAGAATTGGGTGGGCGCAATCAGCCCCAGCATTTT
.	TRBV20-1	.	TRBJ1-1	CSARGDQGAFF	TGCAGTGCTAGAGGGGATCAGGGAGCTTTCTTT
.	TRBV15	.	TRBJ1-2	CATSRAAIRGGGYTF	TGTGCCACCAGCAGAGCCGCGATTAGGGGAGGCGGCTACACCTTC
TRBD2	TRBV2	.	TRBJ2-5	CASSEEVSGGGETQYF	TGTGCCAGCAGTGAAGAGGTATCGGGAGGCGGGGAGACCCAGTACTTC
.	TRBV5-1	.	TRBJ1-5	CASSYGDSNQPQHF	TGCGCCAGCAGCTACGGAGATAGCAATCAGCCCCAGCATTTT
TRBD1	TRBV18	.	TRBJ1-5	CASSSQQGANQPQHF	TGTGCCAGCTCATCACAACAGGGGGCTAATCAGCCCCAGCATTTT
.	TRBV9	.	TRBJ1-2	CASSVTGKGDGYTF	TGTGCCAGCAGCGTCACAGGGAAGGGCGATGGCTACACCTTC
TRBD1	TRBV15	.	TRBJ2-1	CATSLDRPQTGQFF	TGTGCCACCAGTCTGGACAGGCCCCAAACCGGGCAGTTCTTC
TRBD2	TRBV11-2	once	TRBJ2-3	CASSLTAGVSTDTQYF	TGTGCCAGCAGCTTAACGGCGGGGGTTAGCACAGATACGCAGTATTTT
TRBD1	TRBV11-2	.	TRBJ2-1	CASSDGQGAFTRYNEQFF	TGTGCCAGCAGCGACGGACAGGGGGCGTTCACCCGTTACAATGAGCAGTTCTTC
TRBD1	TRBV19	once	TRBJ1-2	CASSTHTGVNYGYTF	TGTGCCAGTAGTACCCACACAGGGGTAAACTATGGCTACACCTTC
TRBD2	TRBV5-1	.	TRBJ2-1	CASSRETSGRGEQFF	TGCGCCAGCAGCAGAGAGACTAGCGGGAGAGGGGAGCAGTTCTTC
TRBD2	TRBV7-8	.	TRBJ2-2	CASGSGSLNTGELFF	TGTGCCAGCGGTAGCGGGTCTCTGAACACCGGGGAGCTGTTTTTT
.	TRBV19	few	TRBJ1-5	CASSMRINQPQHF	TGTGCCAGTAGTATGCGGATTAATCAGCCCCAGCATTTT
.	TRBV5-1	.	TRBJ1-3	CASSLAGYGNTIYF	TGCGCCAGCAGCTTGGCAGGGTACGGAAACACCATATATTTT
TRBD1	TRBV5-1	.	TRBJ2-2	CASSSSTGTGELFF	TGCGCCAGCAGCTCATCGACAGGGACCGGGGAGCTGTTTTTT
.	TRBV28	.	TRBJ2-5	CASSLSGQETQYF	TGTGCCAGCAGTTTATCGGGGCAAGAGACCCAGTACTTC
TRBD2	TRBV11-2	.	TRBJ2-1	CASSSAGLAGGPEQFF	TGTGCCAGCAGCTCAGCGGGACTAGCGGGGGGGCCTGAGCAGTTCTTC
.	TRBV30	.	TRBJ2-7	CATWDWRAYEQYF	TGTGCCACCTGGGACTGGAGGGCCTACGAGCAGTACTTC
TRBD2	TRBV10-1	.	TRBJ2-7	CASSMTSGRDEQYF	TGCGCCAGCAGCATGACTAGCGGGAGAGATGAGCAGTACTTC
TRBD1	TRBV5-1	.	TRBJ1-4	CASSFQGVNEKLFF	TGCGCCAGCAGCTTTCAGGGGGTAAATGAAAAACTGTTTTTT
.	TRBV6-5	.	TRBJ1-1	CASRIRGGINTEAFF	TGTGCCAGCAGGATCAGGGGCGGCATTAACACTGAAGCTTTCTTT
TRBD2	TRBV7-3	.	TRBJ2-3	CASSLGGAGVGDTQYF	TGTGCCAGCAGCTTAGGCGGAGCGGGAGTAGGTGATACGCAGTATTTT
TRBD1	TRBV7-2	.	TRBJ2-7	CASSLLDRVGEQYF	TGTGCCAGCAGCTTACTCGACAGGGTGGGCGAGCAGTACTTC
TRBD1	TRBV12-3/TRBV12-4	.	TRBJ2-7	CASNSRGGGEQYF	TGTGCCAGCAACTCACGAGGGGGCGGGGAGCAGTACTTC
.	TRBV30	few	TRBJ1-3	CAFQGGGRSGNTIYF	TGTGCCTTCCAAGGCGGGGGCCGCTCTGGAAACACCATATATTTT
.	TRBV7-9	.	TRBJ1-2	CASSLAGQPAYGYTF	TGTGCCAGCAGCTTAGCCGGACAGCCAGCCTATGGCTACACCTTC
.	TRBV29-1	.	TRBJ1-5	CSVGLGLRQPQHF	TGCAGCGTTGGGCTGGGACTACGGCAGCCCCAGCATTTT
.	TRBV7-6	.	TRBJ2-5	CASSYAGYGETQYF	TGTGCCAGCAGCTACGCCGGGTATGGGGAGACCCAGTACTTC
TRBD1	TRBV7-9	.	TRBJ1-2	CASRPGQGGYGYTF	TGTGCCAGCAGACCGGGACAGGGCGGCTATGGCTACACCTTC
TRBD2	TRBV2	.	TRBJ2-3	CASSELAGGDF	TGTGCCAGCAGTGAACTAGCGGGAGGGGATTTT
.	TRBV28	.	TRBJ1-1	CASNRFRSPGNTEAFF	TGTGCCAGCAATCGGTTCCGGTCCCCGGGGAACACTGAAGCTTTCTTT
TRBD2	TRBV6-5	.	TRBJ2-1	CASNSVREVGEQFF	TGTGCCAGCAACTCGGTGCGGGAGGTTGGTGAGCAGTTCTTC
.	TRBV5-1	.	TRBJ2-1	CASSTRGNEQFF	TGCGCCAGCAGCACACGGGGCAATGAGCAGTTCTTC
TRBD1	TRBV3-1/TRBV3-2	.	TRBJ2-6	CASSQGDRGRSGANVLTF	TGTGCCAGCAGCCAAGGGGACAGGGGGCGTTCTGGGGCCAACGTCCTGACTTTC
.	TRBV7-2	.	TRBJ2-1	CASGGFGSYNEQFF	TGTGCCAGCGGCGGGTTCGGCTCCTACAATGAGCAGTTCTTC
.	TRBV5-1	.	TRBJ2-1	CASSLVQNEQFF	TGCGCCAGCAGCTTGGTGCAGAATGAGCAGTTCTTC
.	TRBV12-5	.	TRBJ1-1	CASGFNRVPTEAFF	TGTGCTAGTGGTTTCAACAGGGTTCCCACTGAAGCTTTCTTT
TRBD1	TRBV11-2	.	TRBJ2-1	CASSLEQGRVDEQFF	TGTGCCAGCAGCTTAGAACAGGGGAGAGTCGATGAGCAGTTCTTC
.	TRBV19	.	TRBJ1-6	CASTGGNSPLHF	TGTGCCAGTACGGGGGGGAATTCACCCCTCCACTTT
.	TRBV9	.	TRBJ1-1	CASSAGSVGTEAFF	TGTGCCAGCAGCGCTGGGAGTGTTGGAACTGAAGCTTTCTTT
TRBD2	TRBV4-2	.	TRBJ2-1	CASSPQSRLAGANEQFF	TGTGCCAGCAGCCCGCAGTCTAGACTAGCGGGAGCCAATGAGCAGTTCTTC
TRBD2	TRBV18	.	TRBJ2-1	CASSPSGRGEQFF	TGTGCCAGCTCACCTAGCGGGAGAGGTGAGCAGTTCTTC
TRBD1	TRBV18	.	TRBJ1-5	CASSTGTGQQPQHF	TGTGCCAGCTCCACAGGGACAGGTCAACAGCCCCAGCATTTT
.	TRBV6-1	.	TRBJ1-2	CASSEGGWRDGYTF	TGTGCCAGCAGTGAAGGGGGGTGGAGGGATGGCTACACCTTC
TRBD1	TRBV5-4	.	TRBJ1-3	CASSGDRGGNTIYF	TGTGCCAGCAGCGGGGACAGGGGTGGAAACACCATATATTTT
.	TRBV5-6	.	TRBJ1-6	CASSLGQDNSPLHF	TGTGCCAGCAGCTTGGGACAGGATAATTCACCCCTCCACTTT
TRBD1	TRBV19	.	TRBJ2-7	CASSIEGTGGIHEQYF	TGTGCCAGTAGTATAGAGGGGACAGGGGGCATCCACGAGCAGTACTTC
TRBD1	TRBV5-1	.	TRBJ2-1	CASSFWAGGWTGMDNEQFF	TGCGCCAGCAGCTTTTGGGCAGGGGGCTGGACTGGGATGGACAATGAGCAGTTCTTC
.	TRBV15	few	TRBJ1-5	CATSRDLGHRQPQHF	TGTGCCACCAGCAGAGATCTGGGGCACCGTCAGCCCCAGCATTTT